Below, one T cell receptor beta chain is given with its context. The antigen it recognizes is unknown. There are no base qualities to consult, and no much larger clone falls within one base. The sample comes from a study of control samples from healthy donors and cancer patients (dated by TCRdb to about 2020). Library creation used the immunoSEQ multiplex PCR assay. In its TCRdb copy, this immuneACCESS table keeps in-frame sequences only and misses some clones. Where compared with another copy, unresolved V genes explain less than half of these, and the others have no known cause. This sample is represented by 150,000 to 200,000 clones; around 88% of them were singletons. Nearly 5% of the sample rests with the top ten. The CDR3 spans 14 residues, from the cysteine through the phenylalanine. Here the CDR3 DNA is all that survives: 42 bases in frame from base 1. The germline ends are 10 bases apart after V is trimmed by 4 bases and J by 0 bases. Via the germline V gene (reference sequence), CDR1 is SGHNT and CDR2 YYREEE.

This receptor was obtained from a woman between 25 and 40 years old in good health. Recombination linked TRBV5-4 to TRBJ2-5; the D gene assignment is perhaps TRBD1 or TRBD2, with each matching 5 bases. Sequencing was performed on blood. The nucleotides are TGTGCCAGCAGCCCAGGGACGGACCAAGAGACCCAGTACTTC. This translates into CASSPGTDQETQYF.